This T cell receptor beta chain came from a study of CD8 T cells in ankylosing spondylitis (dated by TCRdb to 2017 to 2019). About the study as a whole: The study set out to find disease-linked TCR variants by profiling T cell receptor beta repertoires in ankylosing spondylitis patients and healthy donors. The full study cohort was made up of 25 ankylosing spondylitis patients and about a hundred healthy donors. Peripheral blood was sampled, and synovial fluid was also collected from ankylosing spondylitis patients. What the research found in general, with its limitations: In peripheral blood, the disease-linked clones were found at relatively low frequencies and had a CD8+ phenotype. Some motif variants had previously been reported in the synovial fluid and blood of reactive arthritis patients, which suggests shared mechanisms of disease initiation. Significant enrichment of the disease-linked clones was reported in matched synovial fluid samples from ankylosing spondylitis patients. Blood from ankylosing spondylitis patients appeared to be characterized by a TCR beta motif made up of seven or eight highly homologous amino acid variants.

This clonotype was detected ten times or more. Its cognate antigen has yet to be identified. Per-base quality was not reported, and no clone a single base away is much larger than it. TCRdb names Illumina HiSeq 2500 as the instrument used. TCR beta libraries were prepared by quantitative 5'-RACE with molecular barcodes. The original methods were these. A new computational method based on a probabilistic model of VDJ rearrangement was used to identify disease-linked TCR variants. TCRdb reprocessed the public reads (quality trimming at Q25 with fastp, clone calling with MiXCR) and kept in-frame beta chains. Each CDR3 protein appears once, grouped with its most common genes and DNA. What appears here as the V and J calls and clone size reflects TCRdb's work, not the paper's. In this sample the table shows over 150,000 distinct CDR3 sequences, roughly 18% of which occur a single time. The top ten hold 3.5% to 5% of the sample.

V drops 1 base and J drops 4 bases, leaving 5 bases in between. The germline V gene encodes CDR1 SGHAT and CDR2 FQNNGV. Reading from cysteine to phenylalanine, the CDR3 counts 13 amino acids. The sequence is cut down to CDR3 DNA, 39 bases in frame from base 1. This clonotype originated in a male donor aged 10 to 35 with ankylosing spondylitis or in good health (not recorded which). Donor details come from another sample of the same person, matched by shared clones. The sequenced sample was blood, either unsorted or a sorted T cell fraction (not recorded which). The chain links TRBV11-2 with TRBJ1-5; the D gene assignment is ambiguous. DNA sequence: TGTGCCAGCAGCTTAGGTACAAATCAGCCCCAGCATTTT. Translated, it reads CASSLGTNQPQHF.